The entry that follows covers one T cell receptor (beta chain) sequence. No antigen is known for it. It has no much larger one-base neighbor in the sample; base qualities were not kept. The method was RT-PCR. Reads for this sample came from an Illumina HiSeq 2500. TCRdb redid the processing of the public reads, applying fastp at Q25 and MiXCR, and retained in-frame beta chains. One record per CDR3 amino acid sequence lists the most common genes and DNA. The sample table shows over 800,000 distinct CDR3 sequences, and 21% are seen once. The top ten hold 10% of the sample. This sample is part of a study of response to subunit inactivated influenza vaccine (dated by TCRdb to 2017 to 2018). With regard to the full study: To follow how T cells responded to a trivalent subunit inactivated influenza vaccine, the researchers relied on deep quantitative profiling of the T cell receptor repertoire. Here is what the overall study found, with its caveats: The authors proposed that each seasonal influenza vaccination may bring in only a limited number of new T cells.

The CDR3 contains 22 residues, cysteine and phenylalanine counted. The retained sequence is limited to the CDR3, 66 bases, with the frame set at the first base. Trimming accounts for 5 bases at V and 9 bases at J, while the number of junction bases matched to no gene is 26. Reading the germline V gene gives CDR1 MNHEY and CDR2 SVGEGT. The sequence derives from a man in his fifties or sixties who received an inactivated influenza vaccine. Donor details come from another sample of the same person, matched by shared clones. The sequence links TRBV6-2 or TRBV6-3 to TRBJ2-3, with 16 bases in between that match TRBD2. Sequenced material: PBMCs from blood, taken less than 6 days after vaccination. At the DNA level, the sequence is TGTGCCAGCAGTCTACACCCCAACGGACAGGCTGGGACTAGCGGGAGGGCCTCGACGCAGTATTTT. It encodes CASSLHPNGQAGTSGRASTQYF.